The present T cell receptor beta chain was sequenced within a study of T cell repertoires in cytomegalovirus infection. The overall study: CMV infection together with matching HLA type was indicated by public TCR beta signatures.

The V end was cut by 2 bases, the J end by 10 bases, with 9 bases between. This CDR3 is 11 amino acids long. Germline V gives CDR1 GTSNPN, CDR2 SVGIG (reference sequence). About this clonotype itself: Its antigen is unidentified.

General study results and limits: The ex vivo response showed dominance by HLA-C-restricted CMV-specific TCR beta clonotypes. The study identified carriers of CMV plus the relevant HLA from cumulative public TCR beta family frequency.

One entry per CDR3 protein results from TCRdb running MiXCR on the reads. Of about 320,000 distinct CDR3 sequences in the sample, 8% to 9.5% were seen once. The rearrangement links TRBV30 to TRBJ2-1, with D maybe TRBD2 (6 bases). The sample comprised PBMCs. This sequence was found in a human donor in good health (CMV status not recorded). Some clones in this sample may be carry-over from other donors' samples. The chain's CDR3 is CAWSQAGEQFF. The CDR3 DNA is TGTGCCTGGAGTCAAGCGGGCGAGCAGTTCTTC.